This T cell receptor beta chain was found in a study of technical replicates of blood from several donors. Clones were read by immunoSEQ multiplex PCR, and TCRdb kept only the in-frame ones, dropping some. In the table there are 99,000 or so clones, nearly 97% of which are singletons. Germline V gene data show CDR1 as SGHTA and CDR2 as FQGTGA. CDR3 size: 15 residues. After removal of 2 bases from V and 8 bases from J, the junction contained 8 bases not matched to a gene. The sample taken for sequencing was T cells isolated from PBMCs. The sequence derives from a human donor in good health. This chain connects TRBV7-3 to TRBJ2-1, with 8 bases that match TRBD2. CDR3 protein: CASSLRGGSFDEQFF. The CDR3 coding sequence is TGTGCCAGCAGCTTACGGGGGGGATCATTTGATGAGCAGTTCTTC.